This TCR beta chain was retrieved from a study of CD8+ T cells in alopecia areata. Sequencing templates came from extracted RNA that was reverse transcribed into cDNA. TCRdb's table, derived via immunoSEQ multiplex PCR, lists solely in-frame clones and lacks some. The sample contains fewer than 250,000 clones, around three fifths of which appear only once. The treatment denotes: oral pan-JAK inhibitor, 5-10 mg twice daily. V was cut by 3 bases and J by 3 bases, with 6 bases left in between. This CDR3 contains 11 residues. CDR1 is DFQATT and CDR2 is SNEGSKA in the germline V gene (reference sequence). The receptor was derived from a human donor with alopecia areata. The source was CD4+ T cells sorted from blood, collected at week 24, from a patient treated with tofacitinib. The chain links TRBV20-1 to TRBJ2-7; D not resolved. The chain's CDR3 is CSARYSYEQYF. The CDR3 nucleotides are TGCAGTGCTAGGTACAGCTACGAGCAGTACTTC.